Below, 19 T cell receptor beta chains from the same sample are listed, as sequenced in a study of beta chain features in type 1 diabetes listed by TCRdb under 2018. The paper as a whole reports these results and caveats: In all four CD4+ subsets, TCRB CDR3 length was moderately but significantly shorter in type 1 diabetes patients.

Which antigens these TCRs recognize remains unknown. The method was the immunoSEQ multiplex PCR assay. The High Capacity cDNA Reverse Transcription Kit was used to reverse transcribe all of the isolated RNA, meaning that expressed TCRB transcripts were what got sequenced. The source is immuneACCESS, and TCRdb retained only in-frame sequences with V and J called. Part of the clones is not carried over; for the studies checked, unresolved V genes explain less than half of this, and the remainder is unexplained. This sample lists roughly 260,000 clones; around 21% were detected once. The leading ten clones occupy around 0.029% of the sample. What was sequenced was naive CD4+ T cells from blood. Read against the paper, the sample's cell subset or site label means: true naive CD4+ T cells. These receptors were obtained from a woman between 35 and 50 years old with type 1 diabetes.

This clone has just a few counts. The chain links TRBV30 to TRBJ2-1; D remains ambiguous. From germline, CDR1 is GTSNPN and CDR2 SVGIG (reference sequence). V lost 0 bases to trimming and J lost 0 bases, with 12 bases between them. The CDR3 runs 16 residues. CDR3 sequence reads: CAWSVALSSSYNEQFF. CDR3 coding DNA: TGTGCCTGGAGTGTCGCTCTTTCTAGCTCCTACAATGAGCAGTTCTTC.

The chain is built from TRBV7-9 and TRBJ1-1, with D tentatively TRBD1 (6 bases). V lost 2 bases and J 5 bases, leaving 18 bases between the germline ends. Germline CDR1 is SEHNR and CDR2 is FQNEAQ (reference sequence). The CDR3 loop spans 16 amino acids. The CDR3 bases are TGTGCCAGCAGCTTAAGAGGGGGGGGATCGGGGACTGAAGCTTTCTTT. Amino acids: CASSLRGGGSGTEAFF.

The chain carries TRBV7-8 and TRBJ1-1, with a possible D match to TRBD1 (6 bases). V dropped 5 bases and J dropped 1 base, with 11 bases sitting between them. CDR3 length: 14 amino acids. CDR1 and CDR2 (germline): SGHVS, FQNEAQ. The CDR3 protein is CASSIVQGNTEAFF. The CDR3 DNA is TGTGCCAGCAGCATAGTACAGGGGAACACTGAAGCTTTCTTT.

This clone was counted a few times. V usage is TRBV18 and J usage is TRBJ1-6; D is ambiguous. V was trimmed by 6 bases and J by 8 bases, leaving 14 bases between them. The CDR3 has 14 residues. CDR1 and CDR2 from the germline V gene are KGHSH and LQKENI. For the CDR3, the DNA is TGTGCCAGCTCCCTCTTCGGGGAGGATTCACCCCTCCACTTT. Translated: CASSLFGEDSPLHF.

The CDR3 DNA sequence: TGTGCCAGCAGCAGGGACAGGGGGGAGACCCAGTACTTC. Translating gives CASSRDRGETQYF. The V and J genes are TRBV7-2 and TRBJ2-5; 11 bases line up with TRBD1. The CDR3 covers 13 residues. Germline trimming cut 5 bases from V and 5 bases from J; bases unmatched to any gene: 1. Germline CDR1 and CDR2: SGHTA and FQGNSA. The variable domain in full, completed from reference TRBV7-2 and TRBJ2-5, reads GAGVSQSPSNKVTEKGKDVELRCDPISGHTALYWYRQSLGQGLEFLIYFQGNSAPDKSGLPSDRFSAERTGGSVSTLTIQRTQQEDSAVYLCASSRDRGETQYFGPGTRLLVL.

Written as DNA, the CDR3 is TGTGCCAGCAGCTCGGGACAGGGAGTCGGTGGCTACACCTTC. This gives the protein CASSSGQGVGGYTF. The chain combines TRBV7-9 with TRBJ1-2; 9 bases line up with TRBD1. The V and J ends lost 4 bases and 7 bases, in that order; junction bases with no gene match: 7. Germline assignment: CDR1 SEHNR and CDR2 FQNEAQ (reference sequence). The CDR3 sequence is 14 residues long.

This rearrangement joins TRBV19 to TRBJ1-5, with D possibly TRBD1 on 5 matching bases. The CDR3 totals 13 residues. The ends were cut back, 7 bases at V and 7 bases at J, with 14 bases in the middle. In germline, CDR1 is LNHDA, CDR2 SQIVND (reference sequence). This CDR3 is CASKGQLGQPQHF. DNA of the CDR3: TGTGCCAGTAAGGGGCAGCTTGGCCAGCCCCAGCATTTT.

This clone was counted a few times. CDR3 DNA sequence: TGTGCCAGCAGCTTAGATCATAACCTAGTAGGCAATGAGCAGTTCTTC. It codes for CASSLDHNLVGNEQFF. The V and J genes are TRBV11-2 and TRBJ2-1; D is uncertain. Germline CDR1 SGHAT, CDR2 FQNNGV. This CDR3 is 16 amino acids long. The ends were cut back, 0 bases at V and 6 bases at J, with 15 bases in the middle. Looking up the rest from reference TRBV11-2 and TRBJ2-1 gives the full variable domain: EAGVAQSPRYKIIEKRQSVAFWCNPISGHATLYWYQQILGQGPKLLIQFQNNGVVDDSQLPKDRFSAERLKGVDSTLKIQPAKLEDSAVYLCASSLDHNLVGNEQFFGPGTRLTVL.

This chain connects TRBV19 to TRBJ1-4, with D hard to call. This CDR3 spans 12 amino acids. Trimming left V 6 bases short and J 6 bases short, with 8 bases between. Per the germline V gene, CDR1 is LNHDA and CDR2 is SQIVND (reference sequence). DNA of the CDR3: TGTGCCAGTAGATATCGAGATGAAAAACTGTTTTTT. Translated, it gives CASRYRDEKLFF.

This clone was recorded a few times. The rearrangement links TRBV4-3 to TRBJ2-7; D perhaps matches TRBD2 (5 bases). The CDR3 has 15 amino acids. The germline V gene has CDR1 LGHNA and CDR2 YSLEER. With 1 base removed from V and 3 bases from J, the gap between germline ends came to 13 bases. CDR3 in amino acids: CASSQGREGYYEQYF. The CDR3 nucleotides read TGCGCCAGCAGCCAAGGGAGAGAGGGTTACTACGAGCAGTACTTC.

The sample holds a few counts of this clone. The chain uses TRBV7-9 and TRBJ1-2, with no clear D. V was clipped by 5 bases and J by 8 bases, with 15 bases between them. Germline loops: CDR1 SEHNR, CDR2 FQNEAQ (reference sequence). The CDR3 is 13 amino acids. The CDR3 loop is CASSPNEGWGYTF. The CDR3 coding sequence is TGTGCCAGCAGCCCAAATGAGGGATGGGGCTACACCTTC. Supplemented by reference TRBV7-9 and TRBJ1-2, the full variable domain reads DTGVSQNPRHKITKRGQNVTFRCDPISEHNRLYWYRQTLGQGPEFLTYFQNEAQLEKSRLLSDRFSAERPKGSFSTLEIQRTEQGDSAMYLCASSPNEGWGYTFGSGTRLTVV.

The V call is TRBV5-1, the J call TRBJ1-5; 9 bases fit TRBD1. The V segment lost 7 bases and the J segment 6 bases; nucleotides outside the gene matches: 5. CDR1 and CDR2 (germline): SGHRS, YFSETQ. This CDR3 is 13 amino acids long. The CDR3 sequence: CASSPGQGQPQHF. The CDR3 DNA follows: TGCGCCAGCTCTCCGGGACAGGGTCAGCCCCAGCATTTT.

This clone was seen more than once but under ten times. The chain carries TRBV7-9 and TRBJ1-1; tentative D call: TRBD1 (5 bases). In germline, CDR1 is SEHNR, CDR2 FQNEAQ (reference sequence). The CDR3 totals 14 residues. Trimming took 4 bases from V and 4 from J, leaving 13 bases between them. The CDR3 sequence: CASSWGGEGTEAFF. The CDR3 DNA reads TGTGCCAGCAGCTGGGGGGGAGAAGGCACTGAAGCTTTCTTT.

The chain joins TRBV4-1 to TRBJ1-2, with D maybe TRBD1 (6 bases). The length of the CDR3 is 17 residues. Trimming took off 4 bases at V and 4 bases at J, with 22 bases between the two ends. CDR1 and CDR2 (germline): MGHRA, YSYEKL. CDR3 sequence reads: CASSPQGRGRIFYGYTF. The CDR3 coding sequence is TGCGCCAGCAGCCCACAGGGAAGGGGCCGGATATTCTATGGCTACACCTTC.

This clone occurred a few times. This chain connects TRBV28 to TRBJ2-4; D possibly corresponds to TRBD1 (5 bases). This CDR3 contains 13 residues. Germline values: CDR1 MDHEN, CDR2 SYDVKM. Trimming took 6 bases from V and 6 from J, leaving 12 bases between them. CDR3: CASSPTDRNIQYF. CDR3 nucleotides: TGTGCCAGCAGCCCCACCGACAGAAACATTCAGTACTTC.

This clone was seen a handful of times. The genes are TRBV28 and TRBJ1-2; weak D call: TRBD1 (6 bases). Germline assignment: CDR1 MDHEN and CDR2 SYDVKM. The V end lost 7 bases, the J end lost 3 bases, and 9 bases lay between the germline ends. The length of the CDR3 is 12 residues. CDR3 residues: CASTGVDYGYTF. CDR3 bases: TGTGCCAGCACAGGGGTCGACTATGGCTACACCTTC.

This clone has more than one count but fewer than ten. V and J are TRBV7-2 and TRBJ2-1; maybe TRBD1 (6 bases). The CDR3 sequence is 13 residues long. Trimming pared 1 base from V and 6 bases from J, leaving 7 bases between. Per the germline V gene, CDR1 is SGHTA and CDR2 is FQGNSA. This chain's CDR3 is CASSLVRGNEQFF. The DNA of the CDR3 is TGTGCCAGCAGCTTAGTCAGGGGCAATGAGCAGTTCTTC.

The rearrangement uses TRBV14 and TRBJ2-7, with D uncertain. This CDR3 is built from 13 residues. V was cut by 0 bases and J by 6 bases, with 9 bases left in between. Germline lookup yields CDR1 SGHDN and CDR2 FVKESK. CDR3 DNA: TGTGCCAGCAGCCAAGATCGAGTGAGCGAGCAGTACTTC. Translated, it gives CASSQDRVSEQYF.

DNA for the CDR3: TGTGCCAGCAGTGACTCCCCCGTGCCACTCACAGATACGCAGTATTTT. Translating gives CASSDSPVPLTDTQYF. The V gene is TRBV6-4, the J gene TRBJ2-3; D gene ambiguous. The germline V gene encodes CDR1 MRHNA and CDR2 SNTAGT. The V end lost 0 bases, the J end lost 2 bases, and 12 bases lay between the germline ends. There are 16 residues in the CDR3.